This TCR beta chain was identified during a study of blood T cell repertoires in COVID-19 (dated by TCRdb to about 2020). Study-wide context: Collaborator samples came from the United States, Italy and Spain and covered acute and convalescent phases of COVID-19. The material from the prospective study consisted of cDNA or gDNA derived from T cells, B-cell-depleted T cells, or PBMCs. The samples were drawn from two sources: the first 160 participants of the ongoing ImmuneRACE study, and some 1,300 subjects contributed by 6 global collaborators. Sample metadata almost always included a de-identified subject ID, COVID-19 status, age in years and sex. Where HLA class I and class II types were available, the types were taken from metadata supplied by the sample provider, not from assay-based typing. The dataset comprised deeply sampled blood TCRbeta repertoires from subjects exposed to, actively infected with, or recovered from COVID-19. A freely available public database, intended as a resource for researchers studying the immune response to SARS-CoV-2, is where the repertoires were released. The full study reports these points: The amount of clinical and demographic metadata varied by source and participant and was provided uncurated.

Reading the germline V gene gives CDR1 SQVTM and CDR2 ANQGSEA. Trimming at the junction amounts to 4 bases on V and 1 base on J, and the germline ends lie 13 bases apart. From its cysteine to its phenylalanine, the CDR3 spans 14 amino acids. Only the CDR3 DNA stays, 42 bases, in frame from base 1. For this clone: Its antigen is still unknown. No quality values exist for individual bases; no much larger clone is one base distant.

At one collaborating source in Seattle, patients were enrolled during active infection and were followed longitudinally through the course of disease. Whole blood was collected in K2EDTA tubes by collaborating institutions according to the institutions' own protocols. For TCRbeta analysis, collaborators shipped samples as frozen whole blood, isolated PBMCs, or DNA extracted from either of those sample types. TCRbeta CDR3 regions were amplified from genomic DNA using the immunoSEQ Assay, a bias-controlled multiplex PCR. The authors processed their data as follows. The number of nucleated cells in each sample was estimated by amplification of reference gene primers within the assay. To quantify the absolute abundance of each unique TCRbeta CDR3 rearrangement, sequence reads were collapsed and filtered. For each sample, productive Simpson clonality was calculated as the square root of Simpson's diversity index over productive rearrangements. The table was pulled from immuneACCESS by TCRdb, which kept in-frame rearrangements only. Such tables lose some clones; where checked, under half of the loss comes from unresolved V genes, and the rest has no known cause. For V, J and clone size, that table is used; D and trimming come from the DNA. The sample includes under 75,000 clones, with approximately 77% observed a single time. Of the sample, around 4.4% falls within the top ten clones.

Recombination connected TRBV29-1 to TRBJ1-1, and possibly TRBD1, on 6 matching bases. The clonotype was recovered from a woman in her 70s with COVID-19, enrolled during active disease. Material for sequencing was peripheral blood. The sequenced DNA: TGCAGCGTTGCAATGGGGGCCTCGAACACTGAAGCTTTCTTT. Translated, this gives CSVAMGASNTEAFF.